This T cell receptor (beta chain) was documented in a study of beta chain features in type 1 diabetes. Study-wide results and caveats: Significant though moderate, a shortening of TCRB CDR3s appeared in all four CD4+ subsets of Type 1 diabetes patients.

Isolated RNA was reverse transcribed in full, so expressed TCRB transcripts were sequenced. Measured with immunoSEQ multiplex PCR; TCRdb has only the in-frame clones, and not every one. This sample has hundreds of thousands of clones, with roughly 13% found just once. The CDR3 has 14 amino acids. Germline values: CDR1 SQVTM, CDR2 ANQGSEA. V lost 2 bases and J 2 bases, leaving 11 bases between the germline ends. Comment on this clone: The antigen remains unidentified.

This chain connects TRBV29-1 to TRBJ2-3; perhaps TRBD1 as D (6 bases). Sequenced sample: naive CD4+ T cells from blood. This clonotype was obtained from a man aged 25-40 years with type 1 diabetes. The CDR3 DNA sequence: TGCAGCGTTGAAAGGCAGGGGAACACAGATACGCAGTATTTT. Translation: CSVERQGNTDTQYF.